These 24 T cell receptor beta chains were all obtained from the same sample, sequenced in a study of CD8 T cells in ankylosing spondylitis listed by TCRdb under 2017. Library method: 5' RACE. Sequencing used an Illumina HiSeq 2500. TCRdb handled the public reads itself, with Q25 trimming in fastp and clone calling in MiXCR, and kept productive beta chains. Every CDR3 protein is listed once, alongside the most common genes and DNA of its rows. The sample table lists a few hundred thousand distinct CDR3 sequences, 11% of them with a count of one. Of the sample, about a tenth falls within the top ten clones. Material for sequencing was blood, either unsorted or a sorted T cell fraction (not recorded which). These receptor sequences come from a female donor with ankylosing spondylitis or in good health (not recorded which).

Worth noting for this clonotype: A read error is possible here, since a much larger clone lies one base away. This chain joins TRBV10-3 and TRBJ1-3; 9 bases align to TRBD1. The CDR3 runs to 18 residues. Germline values: CDR1 ENHRY, CDR2 SYGVKD. The CDR3 region has the DNA TGTGCCATCAGGGACGAACAGGGGGCGAAGCACTCTGTAAACACCATATATTTT. Protein: CAIRDEQGAKHSVNTIYF.

This chain links TRBV7-6 with TRBJ1-1, with 7 bases fitting TRBD1. Unmatched junction bases numbered 5, after V lost 4 bases and J lost 0 bases. The CDR3 is made up of 15 amino acids. The germline V gene encodes CDR1 SGHVS and CDR2 FNYEAQ. The CDR3 sequence: CASSSGTVMNTEAFF. DNA of the CDR3: TGTGCCAGCAGCTCCGGGACAGTCATGAACACTGAAGCTTTCTTT.

The gene calls are TRBV6-1 and TRBJ2-7, with D possibly TRBD1 on 5 matching bases. The CDR3 is made up of 14 amino acids. Trimming removed 6 bases from V and 3 bases from J, with 15 bases in between. Germline-derived CDR1 and CDR2 are MNHNS and SASEGT. The CDR3 here is CASSTPQERYEQYF. In DNA, the CDR3 is TGTGCCAGCAGCACACCACAGGAACGCTACGAGCAGTACTTC.

This clonotype was counted between two and nine times. DNA of the CDR3: TGTGCCAGCAGTTTACATCGTCTAGCGGGGGAGGGGACAGATACGCAGTATTTT. It is translated as CASSLHRLAGEGTDTQYF. The V call is TRBV27, the J call TRBJ2-3; the match to TRBD2 covers 10 bases. Germline loops: CDR1 MNHEY, CDR2 SMNVEV (reference sequence). The J segment lost 3 bases and the V segment lost 2 bases, leaving 11 bases of the junction unmatched. This CDR3 comprises 18 residues.

This clonotype turned up a few times. V gene TRBV4-3 combines with J gene TRBJ2-3, with 10 bases lining up with TRBD2. This CDR3 comprises 16 residues. The V segment lost 0 bases and the J segment 8 bases; nucleotides outside the gene matches: 8. The germline V gene encodes CDR1 LGHNA and CDR2 YSLEER. CDR3: CASSQEGLAGDGTQYF. CDR3 in DNA: TGCGCCAGCAGCCAAGAAGGCCTAGCGGGGGACGGTACGCAGTATTTT.

In its sample, this clonotype was seen many times. The V gene is TRBV5-1, the J gene TRBJ1-4, with a weak D call TRBD1 (5 bases). This CDR3 has 14 residues. Germline values: CDR1 SGHRS, CDR2 YFSETQ. Trimming pared 3 bases from V and 4 bases from J, leaving 10 bases between. CDR3 loop: CASSWSQGNEKLFF. In DNA form, the CDR3 reads TGCGCCAGCAGCTGGTCCCAGGGTAATGAAAAACTGTTTTTT. Supplemented by reference TRBV5-1 and TRBJ1-4, the full variable domain reads KAGVTQTPRYLIKTRGQQVTLSCSPISGHRSVSWYQQTPGQGLQFLFEYFSETQRNKGNFPGRFSGRQFSNSRSEMNVSTLELGDSALYLCASSWSQGNEKLFFGSGTQLSVL.

In regard to this clonotype: Mismatch with germline at one junction end may stem from a read error. V and J are TRBV7-6 and TRBJ2-3; no reliable D call. CDR1 is SGHVS, CDR2 FNYEAQ, per germline. This CDR3 is built from 13 residues. The CDR3 sequence is CASSLSSTNTQYF. In DNA form, the CDR3 reads TGTGCCAGCAGCTTATCAAGCACAAATACGCAGTATTTT.

This clonotype appeared many times. The chain has TRBV5-1 and TRBJ2-7; the D gene is possibly TRBD2 (6 bases). CDR1 is SGHRS and CDR2 is YFSETQ in the germline V gene. Deletions cut 6 bases from V and 0 bases from J, with 10 bases between. This CDR3 contains 13 residues. The CDR3 bases are TGCGCCAGCACCTCGGGGGACTCCTACGAGCAGTACTTC. The encoded protein is CASTSGDSYEQYF. The whole variable domain, filled in from reference TRBV5-1 and TRBJ2-7, reads KAGVTQTPRYLIKTRGQQVTLSCSPISGHRSVSWYQQTPGQGLQFLFEYFSETQRNKGNFPGRFSGRQFSNSRSEMNVSTLELGDSALYLCASTSGDSYEQYFGPGTRLTVT.

The V and J genes are TRBV5-5 and TRBJ2-1, with unresolved D. The V end was cut by 2 bases, the J end by 0 bases, with 6 bases between. Germline-derived CDR1 and CDR2 are SGHKS and YYEKEE (reference sequence). The length of the CDR3 is 14 residues. The CDR3 is CASSFELSYNEQFF. The DNA of the CDR3 is TGTGCCAGCAGCTTCGAACTCTCCTACAATGAGCAGTTCTTC.

The J gene is TRBJ1-6, the V gene TRBV12-3 or TRBV12-4; 7 nucleotides line up with TRBD1. V lost 7 bases to trimming and J lost 14 bases; unmatched junction nucleotides: 14. The CDR3 is 14 residues long. CDR3 loop: CASTQRGTVVSLHF. The CDR3 DNA reads as TGTGCCAGCACCCAACGCGGGACAGTGGTTTCCCTCCACTTT.

This clonotype was observed at least ten times. This chain links TRBV20-1 with TRBJ2-3; D not resolved. This CDR3 is built from 14 residues. The V and J ends lost 3 bases and 0 bases respectively, with 10 bases between them. Germline values: CDR1 DFQATT, CDR2 SNEGSKA (reference sequence). Written as DNA, the CDR3 is TGCAGTGCTAGGGCCCCTACTAGCACAGATACGCAGTATTTT. This translates into CSARAPTSTDTQYF.

This clonotype showed up many times. This chain connects TRBV20-1 to TRBJ2-7; D is unclear. Germline V CDR1 and CDR2: DFQATT, SNEGSKA (reference sequence). Trimming took off 1 base at V and 6 bases at J, with 10 bases between the two ends. This CDR3 comprises 12 residues. The chain's CDR3 is CSARGLRGEQYF. Written as DNA, the CDR3 is TGCAGTGCTAGAGGGCTGAGAGGCGAGCAGTACTTC.

This clonotype was found many times. The DNA of the CDR3 is TGTGCCAGCACCCAAGATACCTCGAACATCTACGAGCAGTACTTC. Its protein is CASTQDTSNIYEQYF. This chain connects TRBV28 to TRBJ2-7; D unclear. Germline CDR1 reads MDHEN; CDR2 reads SYDVKM. The CDR3 length is 15 residues. V dropped 7 bases and J dropped 3 bases, with 19 bases sitting between them.

This clonotype was counted between two and nine times. The CDR3 protein is CSASRGSGANVLTF. The CDR3, as DNA: TGCAGTGCTAGCCGTGGCTCTGGGGCCAACGTCCTGACTTTC. The chain uses TRBV20-1 and TRBJ2-6; the D is unclear. Germline lookup yields CDR1 DFQATT and CDR2 SNEGSKA (reference sequence). This CDR3 has 14 amino acids. Between the trimmed V and J ends, which lost 3 bases and 0 bases, there was a span of 6 bases.

V and J are TRBV12-3 or TRBV12-4 and TRBJ1-5; no clear D. The CDR3 runs to 14 residues. V was clipped by 5 bases and J by 2 bases, with 10 bases between them. CDR3 nucleotides: TGTGCCAGCAGTCGGGCTGATGGCAATCAGCCCCAGCATTTT. Translation gives CASSRADGNQPQHF.

The CDR3 sequence is CSVEDGSRAAYEQYF. In DNA, the CDR3 is TGCAGCGTTGAAGATGGAAGCAGGGCGGCCTACGAGCAGTACTTC. The chain joins TRBV29-1 to TRBJ2-7; tentative D call: TRBD1 (5 bases). Germline CDR1 and CDR2: SQVTM and ANQGSEA. V was clipped by 0 bases and J by 2 bases, with 14 bases between them. The CDR3 extends over 15 amino acids.

This rearrangement joins TRBV5-5 to TRBJ1-1; D unresolved. Trimming cost V 4 bases and J 3 bases, with 10 bases left between them. The CDR3 is 13 amino acids. Looked up from germline, CDR1 is SGHKS and CDR2 is YYEKEE (reference sequence). The CDR3 nucleotides are TGTGCCAGCAGCCCCTATATCGACACTGAAGCTTTCTTT. Its protein product is CASSPYIDTEAFF.

This clonotype was seen ten or more times. The genes are TRBV5-1 and TRBJ2-2; the D is unclear. Germline-derived CDR1 and CDR2 are SGHRS and YFSETQ. There are 14 residues in the CDR3. V dropped 0 bases and J dropped 4 bases, with 7 bases sitting between them. The CDR3 nucleotides read TGCGCCAGCAGCTTGGACAGAGCCACCGGGGAGCTGTTTTTT. Translated, it gives CASSLDRATGELFF. Variable domain in full (rest from reference TRBV5-1 and TRBJ2-2): KAGVTQTPRYLIKTRGQQVTLSCSPISGHRSVSWYQQTPGQGLQFLFEYFSETQRNKGNFPGRFSGRQFSNSRSEMNVSTLELGDSALYLCASSLDRATGELFFGEGSRLTVL.

Concerning this clonotype itself: Since a much larger clone is just one base distant, this may be a read error. DNA of the CDR3: TGCGCCAGCAGTGAGGCTAGCGGGGGTCACCAAGAGACCCAGTACTTC. Translating gives CASSEASGGHQETQYF. This sequence joins TRBV10-1 and TRBJ2-5; 10 bases agree with TRBD2. CDR1 is WNHNN, CDR2 SYGVQD, per germline (reference sequence). This CDR3 is 16 amino acids long. The V and J ends lost 2 bases and 0 bases, in that order; junction bases with no gene match: 3.

This clonotype was observed many times. This sequence joins TRBV5-1 and TRBJ2-1; 11 bases fit TRBD2. The V gene's germline CDR1 is SGHRS and CDR2 YFSETQ. The CDR3 sequence is 15 residues long. Trimming cost V 0 bases and J 7 bases; bases outside gene matches: 3. The CDR3 here is CASSLVAGGINEQFF. In DNA, the CDR3 is TGCGCCAGCAGCTTGGTAGCGGGGGGGATTAATGAGCAGTTCTTC.

This clonotype occurred many times. V gene TRBV5-1 combines with J gene TRBJ2-7; D not certain. The CDR3 is 15 residues long. V was shortened by 0 bases and J by 2 bases, with 12 bases between the two germline ends. Germline V gene lookup returns CDR1 SGHRS and CDR2 YFSETQ. The CDR3 loop reads CASSLGSVGTYEQYF. The CDR3, as DNA: TGCGCCAGCAGCTTGGGGTCCGTAGGAACCTACGAGCAGTACTTC.

This clonotype was observed a few times. The chain's CDR3 is CASSVETGSGSGYEQFF. CDR3 nucleotides: TGTGCCAGCAGCGTAGAAACGGGAAGCGGGAGTGGCTATGAGCAGTTCTTC. The rearrangement joins TRBV9 to TRBJ2-1; 8 bases are a match to TRBD2. Germline assignment: CDR1 SGDLS and CDR2 YYNGEE. This CDR3 is built from 17 residues. V trimming: 0 bases; J trimming: 8 bases; junction bases outside the gene matches: 13.

This sequence joins TRBV5-1 and TRBJ2-7, with a possible D match to TRBD2 (5 bases). Germline V gene lookup returns CDR1 SGHRS and CDR2 YFSETQ. V dropped 4 bases and J dropped 3 bases, with 14 bases sitting between them. This CDR3 has 14 residues. The CDR3 DNA reads TGCGCCAGCAGCATTGCGCGACGGGACTACGAGCAGTACTTC. Translation: CASSIARRDYEQYF.

Ten or more counts support this clonotype. This CDR3 reads CASSLDDREWANYGYTF. The CDR3 bases are TGTGCCAGCAGCTTAGACGACAGGGAATGGGCTAACTATGGCTACACCTTC. V and J are TRBV7-8 and TRBJ1-2; 7 bases align to TRBD1. CDR3 length: 17 residues. The V gene end was trimmed by 1 base and the J gene end by 0 bases; junction bases not matched to a gene: 8. The germline CDR1 and CDR2 sequences are SGHVS and FQNEAQ.